This T cell receptor (beta chain) was identified in a study of PD-1 blockade in mismatch repair-deficient tumors. Germline loops: CDR1 SGHTS, CDR2 YDEGEE. This CDR3 has 15 amino acids. V dropped 2 bases and J dropped 5 bases, with 14 bases sitting between them. Some clones are missing from TCRdb's copy, which holds only in-frame ones; the method was immunoSEQ multiplex PCR. The sample contains tens of thousands of clones, roughly 80% of which appear only once. V usage is TRBV5-8 and J usage is TRBJ2-1; the D gene is possibly TRBD2 (5 bases). The clonotype was recovered from an adult with mismatch repair-deficient cancer. The sample here was peripheral blood, taken 2 weeks after starting pembrolizumab. The CDR3 nucleotides read TGTGCCAGCAGCTTCTTAAGCCGACTAAACAATGAGCAGTTCTTC. This sequence encodes CASSFLSRLNNEQFF.